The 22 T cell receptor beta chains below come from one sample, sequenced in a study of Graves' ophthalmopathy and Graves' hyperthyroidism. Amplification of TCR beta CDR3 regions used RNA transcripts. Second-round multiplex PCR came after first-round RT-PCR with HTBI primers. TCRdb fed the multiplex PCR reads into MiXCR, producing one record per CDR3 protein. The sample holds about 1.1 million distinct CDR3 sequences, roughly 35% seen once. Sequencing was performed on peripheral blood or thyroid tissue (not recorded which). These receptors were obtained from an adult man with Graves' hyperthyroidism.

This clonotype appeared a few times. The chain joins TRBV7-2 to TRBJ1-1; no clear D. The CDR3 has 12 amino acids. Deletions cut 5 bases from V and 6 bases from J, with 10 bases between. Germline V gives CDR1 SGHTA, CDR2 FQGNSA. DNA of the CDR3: TGTGCCAGCAGCCCCGTGCCCCCTGAAGCTTTCTTT. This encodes CASSPVPPEAFF.

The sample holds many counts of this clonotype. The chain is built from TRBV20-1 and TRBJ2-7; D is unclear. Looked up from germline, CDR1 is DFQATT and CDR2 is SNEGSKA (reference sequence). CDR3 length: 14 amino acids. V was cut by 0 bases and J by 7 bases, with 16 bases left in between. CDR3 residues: CSAREFGLVGEQYF. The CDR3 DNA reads TGCAGTGCTAGAGAGTTCGGCCTAGTGGGAGAGCAGTACTTC.

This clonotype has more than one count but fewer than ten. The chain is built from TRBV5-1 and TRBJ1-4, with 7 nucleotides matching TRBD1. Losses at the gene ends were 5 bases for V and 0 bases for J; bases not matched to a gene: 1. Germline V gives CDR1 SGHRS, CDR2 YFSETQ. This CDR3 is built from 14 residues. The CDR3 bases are TGCGCCAGCAGACAGGGGCCAACTAATGAAAAACTGTTTTTT. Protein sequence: CASRQGPTNEKLFF.

The CDR3 region has the DNA TGTGCCAGCAGTGAATATCTCCGGAAGACGGTCTATGGCTACACCTTC. As protein: CASSEYLRKTVYGYTF. The V gene is TRBV25-1, the J gene TRBJ1-2; unclear D gene. Trimming pared 0 bases from V and 4 bases from J, leaving 15 bases between. The CDR3 spans 16 residues. Germline assignment: CDR1 MGHDK and CDR2 SYGVNS.

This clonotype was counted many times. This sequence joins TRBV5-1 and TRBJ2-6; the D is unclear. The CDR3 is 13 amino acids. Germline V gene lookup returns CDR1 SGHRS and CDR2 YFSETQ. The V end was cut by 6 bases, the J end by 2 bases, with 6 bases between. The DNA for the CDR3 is TGCGCCAGCACAACCCCTGGGGCCAACGTCCTGACTTTC. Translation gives CASTTPGANVLTF. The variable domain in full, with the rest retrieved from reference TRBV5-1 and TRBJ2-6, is KAGVTQTPRYLIKTRGQQVTLSCSPISGHRSVSWYQQTPGQGLQFLFEYFSETQRNKGNFPGRFSGRQFSNSRSEMNVSTLELGDSALYLCASTTPGANVLTFGAGSRLTVL.

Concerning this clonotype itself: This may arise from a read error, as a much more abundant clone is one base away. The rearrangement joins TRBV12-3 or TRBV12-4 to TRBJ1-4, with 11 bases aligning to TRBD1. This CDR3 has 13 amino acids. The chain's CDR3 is CVSRRDRGGTLFF. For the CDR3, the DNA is TGTGTCAGCAGAAGGGACAGGGGGGGAACTCTGTTTTTT.

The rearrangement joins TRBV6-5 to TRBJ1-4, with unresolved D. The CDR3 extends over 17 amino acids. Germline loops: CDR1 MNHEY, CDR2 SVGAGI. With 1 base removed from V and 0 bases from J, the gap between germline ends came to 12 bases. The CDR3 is CASSYWQNAATNEKLFF. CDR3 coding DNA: TGTGCCAGCAGTTACTGGCAGAACGCGGCAACTAATGAAAAACTGTTTTTT.

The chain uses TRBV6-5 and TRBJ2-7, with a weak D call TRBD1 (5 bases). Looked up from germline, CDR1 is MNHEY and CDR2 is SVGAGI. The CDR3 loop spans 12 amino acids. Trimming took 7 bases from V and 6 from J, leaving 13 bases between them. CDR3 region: CASMGLSLEQYF. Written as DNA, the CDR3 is TGTGCCAGCATGGGGCTGTCGCTCGAGCAGTACTTC.

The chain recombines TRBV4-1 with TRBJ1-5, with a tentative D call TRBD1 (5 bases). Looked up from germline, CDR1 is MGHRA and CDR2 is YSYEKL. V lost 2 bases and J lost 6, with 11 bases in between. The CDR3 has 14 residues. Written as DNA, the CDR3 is TGCGCCAGCAGCCAATTAGGGGCCGGTCAGCCCCAGCATTTT. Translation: CASSQLGAGQPQHF.

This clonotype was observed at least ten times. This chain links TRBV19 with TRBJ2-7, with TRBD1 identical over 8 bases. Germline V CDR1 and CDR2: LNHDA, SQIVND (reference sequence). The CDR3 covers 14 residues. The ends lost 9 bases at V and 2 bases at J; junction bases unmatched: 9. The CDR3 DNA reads TGTGCCAGCAGCACCGGGACAGGCACCTACGAGCAGTACTTC. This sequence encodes CASSTGTGTYEQYF.

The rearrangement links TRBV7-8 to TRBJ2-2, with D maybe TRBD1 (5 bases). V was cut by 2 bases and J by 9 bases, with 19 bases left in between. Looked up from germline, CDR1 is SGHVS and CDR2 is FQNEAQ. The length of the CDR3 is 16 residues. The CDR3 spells CASSLLSGMILRELFF. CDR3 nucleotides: TGTGCCAGCAGCTTATTATCAGGGATGATTCTACGGGAGCTGTTTTTT.

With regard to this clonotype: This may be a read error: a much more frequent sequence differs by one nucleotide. The CDR3 DNA reads TGTGCCGGCAGGTGGGACAGGGAAGGCGGGGAGCTGTTTTTT. Amino acids: CAGRWDREGGELFF. The chain carries TRBV12-3 or TRBV12-4 and TRBJ2-2, with 9 bases aligning to TRBD1. The CDR3 totals 14 residues.

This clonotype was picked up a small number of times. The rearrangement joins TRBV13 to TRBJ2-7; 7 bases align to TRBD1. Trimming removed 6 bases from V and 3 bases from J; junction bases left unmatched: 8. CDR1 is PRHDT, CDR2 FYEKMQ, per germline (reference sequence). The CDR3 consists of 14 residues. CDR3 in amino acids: CASSTTGTDYEQYF. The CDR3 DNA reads TGTGCCAGCAGTACAACCGGGACAGACTACGAGCAGTACTTC.

CDR3 loop: CSANRHGGTFQPQHF. Here the CDR3 DNA reads TGCAGTGCCAACCGACATGGGGGGACTTTTCAGCCCCAGCATTTT. The V and J genes are TRBV20-1 and TRBJ1-5; perhaps TRBD1 as D (5 bases). The CDR3 is made up of 15 amino acids. Trimming stripped 6 bases from V and 6 bases from J, with 21 bases between. Germline loops: CDR1 DFQATT, CDR2 SNEGSKA (reference sequence).

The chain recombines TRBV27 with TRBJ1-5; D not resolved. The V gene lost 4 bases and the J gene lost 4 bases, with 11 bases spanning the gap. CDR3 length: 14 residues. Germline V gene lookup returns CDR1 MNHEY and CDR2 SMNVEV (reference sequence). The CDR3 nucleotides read TGTGCCAGCAGTTCCCCCGGGAGAAATCAGCCCCAGCATTTT. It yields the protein CASSSPGRNQPQHF.

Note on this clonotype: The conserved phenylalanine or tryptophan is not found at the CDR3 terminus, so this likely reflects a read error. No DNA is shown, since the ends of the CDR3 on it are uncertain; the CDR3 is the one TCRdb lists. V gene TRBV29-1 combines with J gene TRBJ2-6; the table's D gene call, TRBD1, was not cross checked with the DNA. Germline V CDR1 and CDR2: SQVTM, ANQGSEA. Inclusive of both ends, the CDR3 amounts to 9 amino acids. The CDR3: CSVEVGTTR.

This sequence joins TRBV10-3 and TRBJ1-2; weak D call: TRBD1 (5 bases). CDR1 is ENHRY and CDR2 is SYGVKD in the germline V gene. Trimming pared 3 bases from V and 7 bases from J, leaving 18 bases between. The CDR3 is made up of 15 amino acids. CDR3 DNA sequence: TGTGCCATCAGTGACCCTCGGGGGGAAGGTCGTGGCTACACCTTC. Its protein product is CAISDPRGEGRGYTF.

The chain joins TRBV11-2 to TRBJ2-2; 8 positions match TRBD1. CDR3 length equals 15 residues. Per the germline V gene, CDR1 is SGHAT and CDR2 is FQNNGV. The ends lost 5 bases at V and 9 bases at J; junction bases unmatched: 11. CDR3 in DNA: TGTGCCAGCAGCCCGACAGGGGTGATTCTACGGGAGCTGTTTTTT. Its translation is CASSPTGVILRELFF. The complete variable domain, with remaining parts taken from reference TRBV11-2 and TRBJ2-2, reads EAGVAQSPRYKIIEKRQSVAFWCNPISGHATLYWYQQILGQGPKLLIQFQNNGVVDDSQLPKDRFSAERLKGVDSTLKIQPAKLEDSAVYLCASSPTGVILRELFFGEGSRLTVL.

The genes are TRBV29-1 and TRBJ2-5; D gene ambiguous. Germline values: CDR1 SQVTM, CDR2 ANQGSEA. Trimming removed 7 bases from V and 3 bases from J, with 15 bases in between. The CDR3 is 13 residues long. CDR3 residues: CSARLHREETQYF. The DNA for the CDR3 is TGCAGCGCCCGGTTACATCGGGAAGAGACCCAGTACTTC.

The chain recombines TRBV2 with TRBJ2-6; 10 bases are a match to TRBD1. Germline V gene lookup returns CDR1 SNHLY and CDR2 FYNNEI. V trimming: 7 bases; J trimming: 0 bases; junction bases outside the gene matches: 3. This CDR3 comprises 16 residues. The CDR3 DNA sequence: TGTGCCAGCAAAGGACAGGGGGTCTCTGGGGCCAACGTCCTGACTTTC. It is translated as CASKGQGVSGANVLTF.

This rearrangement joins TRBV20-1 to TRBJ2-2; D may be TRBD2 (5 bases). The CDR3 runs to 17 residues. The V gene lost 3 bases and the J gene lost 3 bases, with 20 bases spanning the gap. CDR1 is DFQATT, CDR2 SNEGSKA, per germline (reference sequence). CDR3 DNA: TGCAGTGCTAGTCGGAGCGTCGAGGGAGTGGACACCGGGGAGCTGTTTTTT. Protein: CSASRSVEGVDTGELFF.

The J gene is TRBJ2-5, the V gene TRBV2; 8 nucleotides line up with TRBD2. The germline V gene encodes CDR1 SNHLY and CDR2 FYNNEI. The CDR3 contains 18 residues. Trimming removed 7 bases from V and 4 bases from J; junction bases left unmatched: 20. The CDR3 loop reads CASTPYNGGEGGLETQYF. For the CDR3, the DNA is TGTGCCAGCACCCCCTACAACGGGGGGGAGGGCGGATTAGAGACCCAGTACTTC.